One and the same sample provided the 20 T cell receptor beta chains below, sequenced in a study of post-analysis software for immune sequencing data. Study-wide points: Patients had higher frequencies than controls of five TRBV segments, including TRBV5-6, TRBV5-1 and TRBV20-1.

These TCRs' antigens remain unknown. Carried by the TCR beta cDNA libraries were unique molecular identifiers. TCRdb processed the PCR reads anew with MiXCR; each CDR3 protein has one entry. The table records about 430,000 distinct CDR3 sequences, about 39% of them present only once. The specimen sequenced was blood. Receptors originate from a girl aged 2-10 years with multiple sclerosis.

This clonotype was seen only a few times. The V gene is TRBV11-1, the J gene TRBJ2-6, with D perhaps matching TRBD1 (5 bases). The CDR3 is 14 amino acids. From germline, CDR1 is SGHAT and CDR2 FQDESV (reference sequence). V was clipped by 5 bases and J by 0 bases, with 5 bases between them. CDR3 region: CASSRGSGANVLTF. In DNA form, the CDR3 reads TGTGCCAGCAGCAGGGGCTCTGGGGCCAACGTCCTGACTTTC.

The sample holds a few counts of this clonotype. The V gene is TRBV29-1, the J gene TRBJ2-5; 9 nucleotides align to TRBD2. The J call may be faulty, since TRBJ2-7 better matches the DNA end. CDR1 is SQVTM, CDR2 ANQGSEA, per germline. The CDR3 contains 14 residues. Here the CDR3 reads CSVEHAGGRYEQYF. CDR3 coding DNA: TGCAGCGTTGAACATGCGGGGGGGAGGTACGAGCAGTACTTC.

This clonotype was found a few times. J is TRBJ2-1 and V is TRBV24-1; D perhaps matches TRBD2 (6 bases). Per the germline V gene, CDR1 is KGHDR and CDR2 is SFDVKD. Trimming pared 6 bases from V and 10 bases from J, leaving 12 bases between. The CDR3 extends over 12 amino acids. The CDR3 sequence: CATSWGGLEQFF. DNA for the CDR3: TGTGCCACCAGTTGGGGAGGCCTAGAGCAGTTCTTC.

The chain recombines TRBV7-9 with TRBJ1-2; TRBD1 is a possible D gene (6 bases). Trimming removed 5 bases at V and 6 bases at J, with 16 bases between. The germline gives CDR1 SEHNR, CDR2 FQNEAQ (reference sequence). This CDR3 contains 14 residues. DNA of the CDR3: TGTGCCAGCAGCCGCGCGGGACAAGCACATGGCTACACCTTC. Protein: CASSRAGQAHGYTF. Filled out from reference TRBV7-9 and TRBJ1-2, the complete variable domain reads DTGVSQNPRHKITKRGQNVTFRCDPISEHNRLYWYRQTLGQGPEFLTYFQNEAQLEKSRLLSDRFSAERPKGSFSTLEIQRTEQGDSAMYLCASSRAGQAHGYTFGSGTRLTVV.

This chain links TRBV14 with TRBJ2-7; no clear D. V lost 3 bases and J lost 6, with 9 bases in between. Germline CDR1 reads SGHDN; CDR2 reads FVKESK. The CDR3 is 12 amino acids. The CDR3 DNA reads TGTGCCAGCAGCCATGATTACGGCGAGCAGTACTTC. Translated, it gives CASSHDYGEQYF.

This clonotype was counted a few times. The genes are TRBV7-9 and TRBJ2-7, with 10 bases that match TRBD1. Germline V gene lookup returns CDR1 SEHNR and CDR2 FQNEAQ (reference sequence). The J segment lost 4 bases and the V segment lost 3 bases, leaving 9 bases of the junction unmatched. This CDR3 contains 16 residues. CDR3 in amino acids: CASSFRTGGVQYEQYF. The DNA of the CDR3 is TGTGCCAGCAGCTTCCGGACAGGGGGTGTTCAATACGAGCAGTACTTC.

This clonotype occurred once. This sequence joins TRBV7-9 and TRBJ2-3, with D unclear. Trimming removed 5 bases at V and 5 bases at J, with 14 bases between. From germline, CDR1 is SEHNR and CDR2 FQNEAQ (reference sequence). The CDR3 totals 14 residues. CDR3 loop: CASSNIPGGDTQYF. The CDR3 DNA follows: TGTGCCAGCAGCAACATTCCCGGTGGAGATACGCAGTATTTT. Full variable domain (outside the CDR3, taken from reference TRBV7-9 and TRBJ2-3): DTGVSQNPRHKITKRGQNVTFRCDPISEHNRLYWYRQTLGQGPEFLTYFQNEAQLEKSRLLSDRFSAERPKGSFSTLEIQRTEQGDSAMYLCASSNIPGGDTQYFGPGTRLTVL.

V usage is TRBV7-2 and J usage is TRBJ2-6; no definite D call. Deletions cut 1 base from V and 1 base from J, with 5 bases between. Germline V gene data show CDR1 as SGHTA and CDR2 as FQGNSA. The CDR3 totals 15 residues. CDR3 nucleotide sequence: TGTGCCAGCAGCTTAGAAATTTCTGGGGCCAACGTCCTGACTTTC. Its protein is CASSLEISGANVLTF.

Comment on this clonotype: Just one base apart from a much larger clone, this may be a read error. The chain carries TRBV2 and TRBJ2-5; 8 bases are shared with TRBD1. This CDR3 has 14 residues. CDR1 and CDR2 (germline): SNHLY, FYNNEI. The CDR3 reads CACSSRGQGETQYF. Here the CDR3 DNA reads TGTGCCTGCAGTTCCAGGGGGCAAGGAGAGACCCAGTACTTC.

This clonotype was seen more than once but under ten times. In nucleotides, the CDR3 is TGTGCCAGCACCACAAGTAGGGGACTAACCCAAAAGTTCTACGAGCAGTACTTC. Translating it yields CASTTSRGLTQKFYEQYF. The V and J genes are TRBV6-2 or TRBV6-3 and TRBJ2-7; 7 bases align to TRBD2. Trimming took 7 bases from V and 3 from J; bases not matched to a gene: 21. Germline loops: CDR1 MNHEY, CDR2 SVGEGT. This CDR3 has 18 amino acids.

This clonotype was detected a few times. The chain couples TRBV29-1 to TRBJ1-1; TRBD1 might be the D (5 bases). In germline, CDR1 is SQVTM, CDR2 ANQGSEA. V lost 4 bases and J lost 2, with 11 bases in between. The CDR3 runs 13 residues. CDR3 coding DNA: TGCAGCGTTGGGGGCATAGGCAACACTGAAGCTTTCTTT. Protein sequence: CSVGGIGNTEAFF. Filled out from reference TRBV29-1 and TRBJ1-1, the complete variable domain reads SAVISQKPSRDICQRGTSLTIQCQVDSQVTMMFWYRQQPGQSLTLIATANQGSEATYESGFVIDKFPISRPNLTFSTLTVSNMSPEDSSIYLCSVGGIGNTEAFFGQGTRLTVV.

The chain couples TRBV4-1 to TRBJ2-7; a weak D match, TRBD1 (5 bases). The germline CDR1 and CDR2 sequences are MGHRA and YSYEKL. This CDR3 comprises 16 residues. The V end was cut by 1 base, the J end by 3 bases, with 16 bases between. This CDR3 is CASSQVGATGDYEQYF. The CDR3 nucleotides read TGCGCCAGCAGCCAAGTTGGGGCGACGGGTGACTACGAGCAGTACTTC.

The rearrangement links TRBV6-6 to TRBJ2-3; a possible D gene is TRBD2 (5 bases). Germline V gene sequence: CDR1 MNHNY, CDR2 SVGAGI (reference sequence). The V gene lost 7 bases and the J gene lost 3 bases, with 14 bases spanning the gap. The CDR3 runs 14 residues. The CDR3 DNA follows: TGTGCCAGCAATTCGCTAGGAGGTACAGATACGCAGTATTTT. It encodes CASNSLGGTDTQYF.

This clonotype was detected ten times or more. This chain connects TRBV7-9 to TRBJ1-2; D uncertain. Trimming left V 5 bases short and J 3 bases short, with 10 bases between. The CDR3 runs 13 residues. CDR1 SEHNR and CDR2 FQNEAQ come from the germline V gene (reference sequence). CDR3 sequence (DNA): TGTGCCAGCAGCCTGGGGTATTACTATGGCTACACCTTC. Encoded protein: CASSLGYYYGYTF.

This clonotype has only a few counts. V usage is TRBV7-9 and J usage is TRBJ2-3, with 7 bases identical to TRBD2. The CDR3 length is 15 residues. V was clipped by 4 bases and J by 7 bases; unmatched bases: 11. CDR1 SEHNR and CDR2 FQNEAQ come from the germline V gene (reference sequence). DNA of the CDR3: TGTGCCAGCAGCTCAACTAGCGAACCTGAGCATACGCAGTATTTT. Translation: CASSSTSEPEHTQYF.

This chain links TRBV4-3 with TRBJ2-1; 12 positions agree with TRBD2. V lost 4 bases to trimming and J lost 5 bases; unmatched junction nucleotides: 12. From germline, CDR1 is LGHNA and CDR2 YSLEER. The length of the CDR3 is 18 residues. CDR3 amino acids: CASSLTSPGLAGNNEQFF. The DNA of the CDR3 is TGCGCCAGCAGCCTAACAAGCCCGGGACTAGCGGGTAACAATGAGCAGTTCTTC.

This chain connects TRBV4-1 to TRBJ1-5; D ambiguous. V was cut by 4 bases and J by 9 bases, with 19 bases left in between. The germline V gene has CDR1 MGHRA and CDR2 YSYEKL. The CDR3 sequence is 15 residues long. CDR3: CASSPVWRGFWPQHF. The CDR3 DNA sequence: TGCGCCAGCAGCCCCGTGTGGAGAGGGTTTTGGCCCCAGCATTTT.

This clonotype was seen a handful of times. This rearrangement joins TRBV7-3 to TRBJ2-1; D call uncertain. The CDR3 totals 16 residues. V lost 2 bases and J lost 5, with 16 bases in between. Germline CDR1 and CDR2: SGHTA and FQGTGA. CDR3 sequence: CASSLGPHFSDNEQFF. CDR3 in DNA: TGTGCCAGCAGCTTAGGGCCCCACTTCAGTGACAATGAGCAGTTCTTC.

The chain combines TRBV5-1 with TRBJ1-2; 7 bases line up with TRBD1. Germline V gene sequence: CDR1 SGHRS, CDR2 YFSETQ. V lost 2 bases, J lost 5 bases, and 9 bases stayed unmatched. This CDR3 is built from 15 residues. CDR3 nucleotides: TGCGCCAGCAGCTTAGACAGGGTGGATGGATATGGCTACACCTTC. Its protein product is CASSLDRVDGYGYTF.

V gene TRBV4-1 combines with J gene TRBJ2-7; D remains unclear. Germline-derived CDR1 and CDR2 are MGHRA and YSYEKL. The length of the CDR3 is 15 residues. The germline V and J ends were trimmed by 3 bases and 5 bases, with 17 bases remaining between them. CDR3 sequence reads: CASSHPAMRPNEQYF. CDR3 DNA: TGCGCCAGCAGCCACCCCGCAATGCGGCCCAACGAGCAGTACTTC.